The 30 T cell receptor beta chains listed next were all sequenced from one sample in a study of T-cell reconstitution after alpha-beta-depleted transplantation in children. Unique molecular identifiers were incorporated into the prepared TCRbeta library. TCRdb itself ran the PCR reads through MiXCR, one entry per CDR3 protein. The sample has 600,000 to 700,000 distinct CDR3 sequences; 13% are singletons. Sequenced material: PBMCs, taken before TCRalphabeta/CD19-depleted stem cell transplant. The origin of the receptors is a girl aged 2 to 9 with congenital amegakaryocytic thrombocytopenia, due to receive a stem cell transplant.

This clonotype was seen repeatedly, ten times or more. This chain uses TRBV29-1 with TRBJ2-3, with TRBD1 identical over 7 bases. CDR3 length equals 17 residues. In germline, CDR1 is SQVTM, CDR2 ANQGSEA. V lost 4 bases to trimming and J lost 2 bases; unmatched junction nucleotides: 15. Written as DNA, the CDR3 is TGCAGCGTTGTTCCACACCCGACAGGGACCGACACAGATACGCAGTATTTT. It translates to CSVVPHPTGTDTDTQYF.

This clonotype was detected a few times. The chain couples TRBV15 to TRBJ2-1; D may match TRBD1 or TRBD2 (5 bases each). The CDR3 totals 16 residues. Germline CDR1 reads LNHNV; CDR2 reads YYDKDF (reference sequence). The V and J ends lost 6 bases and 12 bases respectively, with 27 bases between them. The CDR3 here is CATSQPKGHLGDPQFF. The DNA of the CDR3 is TGTGCCACCAGTCAGCCGAAAGGGCATTTGGGGGACCCGCAGTTCTTC.

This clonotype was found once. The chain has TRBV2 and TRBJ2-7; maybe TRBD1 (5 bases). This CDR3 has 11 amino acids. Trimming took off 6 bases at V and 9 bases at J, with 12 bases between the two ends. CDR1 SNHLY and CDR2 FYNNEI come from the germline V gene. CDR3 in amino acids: CASRAQESQYF. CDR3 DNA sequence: TGTGCCAGCAGGGCACAGGAGTCGCAGTACTTC.

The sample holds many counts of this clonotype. The CDR3 region has the DNA TGCAGTGCAAGAATGGGCGGGAGAGGTGAGACCCAGTACTTC. Translation: CSARMGGRGETQYF. The V and J genes are TRBV20-1 and TRBJ2-5; TRBD2 aligns across 7 bases. Unmatched junction bases numbered 12, after V lost 6 bases and J lost 5 bases. The CDR3 spans 14 residues. Per germline, CDR1 DFQATT and CDR2 SNEGSKA (reference sequence).

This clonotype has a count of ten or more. CDR3 protein: CASSLRTGPLNTEAFF. CDR3 sequence (DNA): TGCGCCAGCAGTCTGAGAACAGGGCCCCTGAACACTGAAGCTTTCTTT. This chain uses TRBV5-1 with TRBJ1-1; possibly TRBD1 for D (6 bases). Germline CDR1 SGHRS, CDR2 YFSETQ. This CDR3 spans 16 amino acids. Deletions cut 5 bases from V and 0 bases from J, with 17 bases between. Variable domain in full (rest from reference TRBV5-1 and TRBJ1-1): KAGVTQTPRYLIKTRGQQVTLSCSPISGHRSVSWYQQTPGQGLQFLFEYFSETQRNKGNFPGRFSGRQFSNSRSEMNVSTLELGDSALYLCASSLRTGPLNTEAFFGQGTRLTVV.

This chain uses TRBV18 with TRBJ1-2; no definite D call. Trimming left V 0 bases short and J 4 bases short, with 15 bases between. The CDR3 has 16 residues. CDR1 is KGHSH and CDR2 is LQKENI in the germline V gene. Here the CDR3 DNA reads TGTGCCAGCTCACCACCGAGTATCGGAGGTAGCTATGGCTACACCTTC. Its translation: CASSPPSIGGSYGYTF.

The CDR3 bases are TGCAGCGTTGGGGCCACAGGGACTGGAAACACCATATATTTT. Translating gives CSVGATGTGNTIYF. The rearrangement links TRBV29-1 to TRBJ1-3; possibly TRBD1 for D (6 bases). V was shortened by 4 bases and J by 2 bases, with 12 bases between the two germline ends. The germline V gene has CDR1 SQVTM and CDR2 ANQGSEA. The CDR3 sequence is 14 residues long. The variable domain in full, completed from reference TRBV29-1 and TRBJ1-3, reads SAVISQKPSRDICQRGTSLTIQCQVDSQVTMMFWYRQQPGQSLTLIATANQGSEATYESGFVIDKFPISRPNLTFSTLTVSNMSPEDSSIYLCSVGATGTGNTIYFGEGSWLTVV.

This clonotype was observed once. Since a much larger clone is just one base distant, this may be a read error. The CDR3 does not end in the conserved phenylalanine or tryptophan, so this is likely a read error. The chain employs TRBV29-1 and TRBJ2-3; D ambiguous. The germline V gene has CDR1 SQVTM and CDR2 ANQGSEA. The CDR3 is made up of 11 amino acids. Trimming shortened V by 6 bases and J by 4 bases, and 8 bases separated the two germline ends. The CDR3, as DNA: TGCAGCGTGGTAGAAGCAGATACGCAGTATTAT. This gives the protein CSVVEADTQYY.

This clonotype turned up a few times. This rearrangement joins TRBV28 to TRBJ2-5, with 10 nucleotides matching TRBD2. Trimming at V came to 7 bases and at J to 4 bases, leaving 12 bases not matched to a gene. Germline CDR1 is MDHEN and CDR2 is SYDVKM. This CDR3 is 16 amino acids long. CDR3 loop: CASTYHGSSGRETQYF. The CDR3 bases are TGTGCCAGCACTTACCATGGGTCTAGCGGGAGAGAGACCCAGTACTTC.

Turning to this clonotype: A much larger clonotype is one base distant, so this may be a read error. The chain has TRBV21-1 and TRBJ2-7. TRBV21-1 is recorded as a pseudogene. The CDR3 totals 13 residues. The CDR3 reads CARSLDSLYEQYF. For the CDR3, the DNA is TGTGCCAGGAGCTTAGATTCCCTCTACGAGCAGTACTTC.

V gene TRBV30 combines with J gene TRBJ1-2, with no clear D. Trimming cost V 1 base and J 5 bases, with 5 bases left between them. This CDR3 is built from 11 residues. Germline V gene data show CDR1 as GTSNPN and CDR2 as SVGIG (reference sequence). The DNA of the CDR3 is TGTGCCTGGAGTGCCCTTTATGGCTACACCTTC. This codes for CAWSALYGYTF.

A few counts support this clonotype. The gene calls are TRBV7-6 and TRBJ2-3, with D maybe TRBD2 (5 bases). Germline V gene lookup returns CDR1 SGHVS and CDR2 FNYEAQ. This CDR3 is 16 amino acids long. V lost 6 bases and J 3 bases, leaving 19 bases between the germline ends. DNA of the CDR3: TGTGCCAGCAGTGCAGGCCCCTTCGGGGTTACAGATACGCAGTATTTT. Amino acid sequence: CASSAGPFGVTDTQYF.

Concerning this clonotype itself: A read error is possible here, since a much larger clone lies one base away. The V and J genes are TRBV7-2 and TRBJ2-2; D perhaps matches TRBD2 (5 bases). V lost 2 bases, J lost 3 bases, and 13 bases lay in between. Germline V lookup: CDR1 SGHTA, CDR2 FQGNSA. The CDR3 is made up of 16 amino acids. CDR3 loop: CASSLMPGKYTGELFF. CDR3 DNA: TGTGCCAGCAGCTTAATGCCCGGGAAATACACCGGGGAGCTGTTTTTT.

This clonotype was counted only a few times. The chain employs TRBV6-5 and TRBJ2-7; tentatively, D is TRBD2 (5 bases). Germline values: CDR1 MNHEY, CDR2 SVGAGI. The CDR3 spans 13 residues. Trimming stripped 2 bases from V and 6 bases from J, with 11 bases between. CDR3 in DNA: TGTGCCAGCAGTTACGAGGGAGAAGGCGAGCAGTACTTC. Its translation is CASSYEGEGEQYF.

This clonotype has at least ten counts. CDR3 nucleotides: TGCAGTGTTAGCCCCGGACTAGCGGGAGGGTATGAGCAGTTCTTC. Protein: CSVSPGLAGGYEQFF. This chain connects TRBV20-1 to TRBJ2-1; 15 nucleotides agree with TRBD2. CDR3 length: 15 residues. CDR1 and CDR2 (germline): DFQATT, SNEGSKA (reference sequence). After removal of 7 bases from V and 8 bases from J, the junction contained 9 bases not matched to a gene.

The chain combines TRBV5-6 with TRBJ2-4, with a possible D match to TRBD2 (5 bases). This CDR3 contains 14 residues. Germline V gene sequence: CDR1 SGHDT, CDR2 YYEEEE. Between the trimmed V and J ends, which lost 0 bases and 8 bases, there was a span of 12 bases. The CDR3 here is CASSLGWSGYIQYF. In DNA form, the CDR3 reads TGTGCCAGCAGCTTGGGTTGGTCGGGGTACATTCAGTACTTC.

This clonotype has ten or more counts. In DNA, the CDR3 is TGCAGTGCTACCTCAGACAAGAACACCGGGGAGCTGTTTTTT. It encodes CSATSDKNTGELFF. The chain carries TRBV20-1 and TRBJ2-2; no clear D gene. The V end lost 4 bases, the J end lost 1 base, and 10 bases lay between the germline ends. CDR1 and CDR2 from the germline V gene are DFQATT and SNEGSKA (reference sequence). The CDR3 runs 14 residues.

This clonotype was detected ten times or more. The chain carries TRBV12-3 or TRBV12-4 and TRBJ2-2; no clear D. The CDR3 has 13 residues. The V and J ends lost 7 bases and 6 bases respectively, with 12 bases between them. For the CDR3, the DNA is TGTGCCAGCATCTCAGTTGGGGCCGGGGAGCTGTTTTTT. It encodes CASISVGAGELFF.

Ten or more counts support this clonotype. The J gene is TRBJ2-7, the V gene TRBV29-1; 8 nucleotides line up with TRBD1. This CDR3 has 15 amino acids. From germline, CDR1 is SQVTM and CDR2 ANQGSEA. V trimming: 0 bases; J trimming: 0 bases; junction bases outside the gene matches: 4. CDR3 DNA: TGCAGCGTTGAAGAGGGGACAGGAACCTCCTACGAGCAGTACTTC. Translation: CSVEEGTGTSYEQYF.

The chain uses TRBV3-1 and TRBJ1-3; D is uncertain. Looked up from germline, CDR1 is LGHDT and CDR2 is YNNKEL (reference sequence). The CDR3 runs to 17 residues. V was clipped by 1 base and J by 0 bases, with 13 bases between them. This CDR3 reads CASSQGAASISGNTIYF. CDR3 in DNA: TGTGCCAGCAGCCAAGGGGCAGCCAGCATCTCTGGAAACACCATATATTTT. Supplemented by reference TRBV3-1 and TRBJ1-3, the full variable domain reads DTAVSQTPKYLVTQMGNDKSIKCEQNLGHDTMYWYKQDSKKFLKIMFSYNNKELIINETVPNRFSPKSPDKAHLNLHINSLELGDSAVYFCASSQGAASISGNTIYFGEGSWLTVV.

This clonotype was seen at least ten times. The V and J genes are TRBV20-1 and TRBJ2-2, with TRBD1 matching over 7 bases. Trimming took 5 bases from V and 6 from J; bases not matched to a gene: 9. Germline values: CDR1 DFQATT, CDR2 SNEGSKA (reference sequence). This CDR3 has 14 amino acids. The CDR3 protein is CSAGPTGRPGELFF. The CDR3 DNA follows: TGCAGTGCTGGTCCGACAGGGAGACCCGGGGAGCTGTTTTTT.

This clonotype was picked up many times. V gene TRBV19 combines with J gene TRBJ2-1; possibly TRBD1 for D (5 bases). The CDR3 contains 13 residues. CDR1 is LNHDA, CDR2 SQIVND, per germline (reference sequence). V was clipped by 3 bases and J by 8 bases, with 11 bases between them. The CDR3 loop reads CASSILGVDEQFF. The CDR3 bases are TGTGCCAGTAGTATTTTAGGGGTGGATGAGCAGTTCTTC.

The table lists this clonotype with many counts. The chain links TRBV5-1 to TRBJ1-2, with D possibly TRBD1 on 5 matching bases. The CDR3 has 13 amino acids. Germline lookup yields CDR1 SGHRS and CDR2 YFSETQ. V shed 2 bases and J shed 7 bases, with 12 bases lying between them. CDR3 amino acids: CASSFTGFGGYTF. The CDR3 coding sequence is TGCGCCAGCAGCTTTACAGGTTTTGGTGGCTACACCTTC.

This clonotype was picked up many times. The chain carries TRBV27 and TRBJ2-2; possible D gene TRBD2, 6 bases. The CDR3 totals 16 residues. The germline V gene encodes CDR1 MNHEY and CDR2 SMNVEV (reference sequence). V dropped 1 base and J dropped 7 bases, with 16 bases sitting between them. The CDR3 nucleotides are TGTGCCAGCAGTTTATGGGCGGGGCCCCCATTCGGGGAGCTGTTTTTT. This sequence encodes CASSLWAGPPFGELFF.

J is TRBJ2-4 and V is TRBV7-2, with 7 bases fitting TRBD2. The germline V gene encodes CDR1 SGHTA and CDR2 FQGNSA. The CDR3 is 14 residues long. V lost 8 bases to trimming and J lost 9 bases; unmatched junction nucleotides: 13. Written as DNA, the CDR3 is TGTGCCAGCGAGGAGGGTAGCGGGTTAGGCATTCAGTACTTC. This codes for CASEEGSGLGIQYF.

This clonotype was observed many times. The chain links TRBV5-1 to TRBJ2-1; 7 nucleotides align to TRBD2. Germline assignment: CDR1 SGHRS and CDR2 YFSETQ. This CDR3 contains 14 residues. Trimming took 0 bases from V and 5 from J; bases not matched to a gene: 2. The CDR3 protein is CASSLELAHNEQFF. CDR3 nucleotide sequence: TGCGCCAGCAGCTTGGAACTAGCGCACAATGAGCAGTTCTTC.

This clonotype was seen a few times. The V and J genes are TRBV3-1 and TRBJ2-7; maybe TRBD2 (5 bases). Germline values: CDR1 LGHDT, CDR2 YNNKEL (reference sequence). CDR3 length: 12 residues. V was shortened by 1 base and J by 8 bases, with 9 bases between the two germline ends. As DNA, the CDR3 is TGTGCCAGCAGCCAAGGTCAGACTAAGCAGTACTTC. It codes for CASSQGQTKQYF.

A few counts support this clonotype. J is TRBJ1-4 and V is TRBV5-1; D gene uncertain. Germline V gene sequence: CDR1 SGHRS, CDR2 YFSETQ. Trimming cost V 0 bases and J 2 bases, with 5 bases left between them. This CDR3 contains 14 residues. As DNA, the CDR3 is TGCGCCAGCAGCTTGGTGTCGACTAATGAAAAACTGTTTTTT. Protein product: CASSLVSTNEKLFF.

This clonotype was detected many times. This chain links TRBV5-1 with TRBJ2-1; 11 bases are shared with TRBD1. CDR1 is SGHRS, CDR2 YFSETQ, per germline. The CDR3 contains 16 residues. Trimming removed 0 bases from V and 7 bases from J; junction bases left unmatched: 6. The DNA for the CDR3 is TGCGCCAGCAGCTTGGATTGGACAGGGGGCTATAATGAGCAGTTCTTC. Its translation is CASSLDWTGGYNEQFF.

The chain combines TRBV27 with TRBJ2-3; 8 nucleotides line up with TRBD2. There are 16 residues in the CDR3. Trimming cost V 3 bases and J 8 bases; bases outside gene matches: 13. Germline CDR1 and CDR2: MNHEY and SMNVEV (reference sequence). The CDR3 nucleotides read TGTGCCAGCAGTTTGGGGGGACTAGTTAATTTCGGTACGCAGTATTTT. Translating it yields CASSLGGLVNFGTQYF.